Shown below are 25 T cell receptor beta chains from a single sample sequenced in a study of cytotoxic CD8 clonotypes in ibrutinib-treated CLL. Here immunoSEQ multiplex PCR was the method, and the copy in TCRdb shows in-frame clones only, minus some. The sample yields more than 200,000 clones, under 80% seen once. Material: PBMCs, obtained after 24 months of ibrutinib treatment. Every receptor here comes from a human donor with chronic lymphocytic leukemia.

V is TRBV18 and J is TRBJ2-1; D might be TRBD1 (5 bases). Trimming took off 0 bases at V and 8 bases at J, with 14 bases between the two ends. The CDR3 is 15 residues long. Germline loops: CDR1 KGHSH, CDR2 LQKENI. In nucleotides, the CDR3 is TGTGCCAGCTCACCACCTAGGGGATCAACGCATGAGCAGTTCTTC. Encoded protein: CASSPPRGSTHEQFF.

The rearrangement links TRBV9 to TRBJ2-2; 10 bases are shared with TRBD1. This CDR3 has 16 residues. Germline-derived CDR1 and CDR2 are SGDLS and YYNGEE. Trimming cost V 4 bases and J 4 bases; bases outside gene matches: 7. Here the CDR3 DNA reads TGTGCCAGCAGCTCCGAGGACAGGGGGGCCACCGGGGAGCTGTTTTTT. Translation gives CASSSEDRGATGELFF.

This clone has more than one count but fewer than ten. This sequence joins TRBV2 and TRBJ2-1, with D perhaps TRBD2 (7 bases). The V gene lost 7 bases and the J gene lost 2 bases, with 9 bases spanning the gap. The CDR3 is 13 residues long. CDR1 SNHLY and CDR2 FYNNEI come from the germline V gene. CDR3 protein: CASKGGAYNEQFF. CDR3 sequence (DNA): TGTGCCAGCAAAGGGGGGGCCTACAATGAGCAGTTCTTC.

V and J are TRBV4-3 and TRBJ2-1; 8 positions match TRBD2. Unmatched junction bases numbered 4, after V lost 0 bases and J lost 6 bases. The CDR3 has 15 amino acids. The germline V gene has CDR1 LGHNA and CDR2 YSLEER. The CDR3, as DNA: TGCGCCAGCAGCCAAGATCCCGCGGGAGGCAATGAGCAGTTCTTC. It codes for CASSQDPAGGNEQFF.

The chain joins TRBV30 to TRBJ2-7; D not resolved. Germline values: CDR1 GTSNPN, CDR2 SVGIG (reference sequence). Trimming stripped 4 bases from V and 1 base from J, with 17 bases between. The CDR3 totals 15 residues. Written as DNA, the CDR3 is TGTGCCTGGATCCTAAAACCGGACGCTTCCTACGAGCAGTACTTC. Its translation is CAWILKPDASYEQYF.

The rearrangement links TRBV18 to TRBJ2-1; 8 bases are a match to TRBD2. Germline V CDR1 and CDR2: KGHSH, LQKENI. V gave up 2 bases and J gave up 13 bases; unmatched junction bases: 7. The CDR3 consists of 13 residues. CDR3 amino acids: CASSPIEREIQFF. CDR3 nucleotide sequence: TGTGCCAGCTCACCAATAGAGCGGGAGATTCAGTTCTTC.

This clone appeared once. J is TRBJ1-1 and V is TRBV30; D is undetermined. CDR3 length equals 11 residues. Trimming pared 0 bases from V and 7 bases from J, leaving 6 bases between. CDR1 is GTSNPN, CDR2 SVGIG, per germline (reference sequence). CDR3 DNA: TGTGCCTGGAGTGTAGAACATGAAGCTTTCTTT. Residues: CAWSVEHEAFF.

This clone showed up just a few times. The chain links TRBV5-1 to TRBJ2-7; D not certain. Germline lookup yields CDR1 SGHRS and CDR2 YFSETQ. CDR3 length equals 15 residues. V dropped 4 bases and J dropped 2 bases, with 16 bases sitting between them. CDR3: CASSRTLDGAYEQYF. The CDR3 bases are TGCGCCAGCAGCCGCACCCTGGACGGTGCCTACGAGCAGTACTTC.

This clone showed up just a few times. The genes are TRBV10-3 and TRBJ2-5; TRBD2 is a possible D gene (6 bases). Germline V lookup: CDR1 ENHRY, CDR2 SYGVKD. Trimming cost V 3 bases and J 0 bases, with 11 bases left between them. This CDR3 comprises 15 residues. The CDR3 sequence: CAISDEGTYQETQYF. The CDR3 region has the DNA TGTGCCATCAGTGACGAGGGGACTTACCAAGAGACCCAGTACTTC.

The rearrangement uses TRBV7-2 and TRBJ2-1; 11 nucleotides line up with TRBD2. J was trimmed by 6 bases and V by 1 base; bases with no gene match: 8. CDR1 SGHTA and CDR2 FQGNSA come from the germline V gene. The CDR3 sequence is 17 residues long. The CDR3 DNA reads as TGTGCCAGCAGCTTAGTTCGACTAGCGGGAAGGACCAATGAGCAGTTCTTC. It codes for CASSLVRLAGRTNEQFF.

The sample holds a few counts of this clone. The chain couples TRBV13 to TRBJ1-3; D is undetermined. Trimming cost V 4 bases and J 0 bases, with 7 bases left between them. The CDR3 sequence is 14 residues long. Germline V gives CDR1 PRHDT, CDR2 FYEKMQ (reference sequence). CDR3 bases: TGTGCCAGCAGCTCGATCAACTCTGGAAACACCATATATTTT. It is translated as CASSSINSGNTIYF. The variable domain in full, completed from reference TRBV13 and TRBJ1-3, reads AAGVIQSPRHLIKEKRETATLKCYPIPRHDTVYWYQQGPGQDPQFLISFYEKMQSDKGSIPDRFSAQQFSDYHSELNMSSLELGDSALYFCASSSINSGNTIYFGEGSWLTVV.

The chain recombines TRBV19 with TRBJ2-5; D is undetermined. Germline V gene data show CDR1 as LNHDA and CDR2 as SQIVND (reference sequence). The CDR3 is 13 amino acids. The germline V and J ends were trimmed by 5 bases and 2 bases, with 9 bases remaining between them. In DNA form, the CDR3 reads TGTGCCAGTAGTTCGCAAGGGCAAGAGACCCAGTACTTC. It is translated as CASSSQGQETQYF.

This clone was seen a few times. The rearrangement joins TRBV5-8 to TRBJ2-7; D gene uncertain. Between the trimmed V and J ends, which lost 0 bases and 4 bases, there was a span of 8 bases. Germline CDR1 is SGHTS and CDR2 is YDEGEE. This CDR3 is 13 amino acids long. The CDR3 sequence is CASSLGFGYEQYF. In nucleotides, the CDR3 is TGTGCCAGCAGCTTGGGGTTTGGGTACGAGCAGTACTTC.

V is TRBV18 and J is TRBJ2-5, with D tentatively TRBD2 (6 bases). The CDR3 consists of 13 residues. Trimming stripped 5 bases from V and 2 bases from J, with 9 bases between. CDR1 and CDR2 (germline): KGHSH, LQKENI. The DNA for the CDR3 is TGTGCCAGCTCAGGACGGGGGCAAGAGACCCAGTACTTC. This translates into CASSGRGQETQYF.

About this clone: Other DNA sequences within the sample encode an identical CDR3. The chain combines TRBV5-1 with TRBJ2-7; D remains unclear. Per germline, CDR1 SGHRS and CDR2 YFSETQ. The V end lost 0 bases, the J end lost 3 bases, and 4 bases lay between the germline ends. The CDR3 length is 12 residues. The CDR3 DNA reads TGCGCCAGCAGCTTGGGGGGCTACGAGCAGTACTTC. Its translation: CASSLGGYEQYF.

CDR3 protein: CASSWELALGNEQFF. The DNA for the CDR3 is TGTGCCAGCAGCTGGGAACTAGCGTTGGGGAATGAGCAGTTCTTC. This rearrangement joins TRBV7-8 to TRBJ2-1, with 7 nucleotides matching TRBD2. There are 15 residues in the CDR3. CDR1 is SGHVS and CDR2 is FQNEAQ in the germline V gene. The V segment lost 4 bases and the J segment 7 bases; nucleotides outside the gene matches: 10.

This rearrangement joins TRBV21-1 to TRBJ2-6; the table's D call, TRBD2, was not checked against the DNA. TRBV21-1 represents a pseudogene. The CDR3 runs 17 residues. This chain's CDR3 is CASSPGERSSGANVLTF. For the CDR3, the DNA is TGTGCCAGCAGCCCCGGGGAAAGAAGCTCTGGGGCCAACGTCCTGACTTTC.

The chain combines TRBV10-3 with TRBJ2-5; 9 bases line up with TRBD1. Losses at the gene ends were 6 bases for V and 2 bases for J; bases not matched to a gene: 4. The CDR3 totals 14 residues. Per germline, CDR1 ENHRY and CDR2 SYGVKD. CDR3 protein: CAISRTGDQETQYF. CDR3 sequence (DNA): TGTGCCATCAGCCGGACAGGGGATCAAGAGACCCAGTACTTC.

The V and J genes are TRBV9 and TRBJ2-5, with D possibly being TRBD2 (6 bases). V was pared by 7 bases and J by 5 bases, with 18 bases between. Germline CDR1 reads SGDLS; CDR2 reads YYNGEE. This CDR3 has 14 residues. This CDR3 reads CASGGTGSWETQYF. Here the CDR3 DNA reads TGTGCCAGCGGGGGGACGGGTTCATGGGAGACCCAGTACTTC. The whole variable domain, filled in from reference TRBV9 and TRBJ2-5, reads DSGVTQTPKHLITATGQRVTLRCSPRSGDLSVYWYQQSLDQGLQFLIQYYNGEERAKGNILERFSAQQFPDLHSELNLSSLELGDSALYFCASGGTGSWETQYFGPGTRLLVL.

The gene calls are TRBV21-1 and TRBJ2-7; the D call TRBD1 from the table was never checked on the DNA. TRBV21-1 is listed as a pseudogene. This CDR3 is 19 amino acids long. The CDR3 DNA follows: TGTGCCAGCAGCAAAGCGAAACTGGCTGATCAGGCTCGCTCCTACGAGCAGTACTTC. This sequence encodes CASSKAKLADQARSYEQYF.

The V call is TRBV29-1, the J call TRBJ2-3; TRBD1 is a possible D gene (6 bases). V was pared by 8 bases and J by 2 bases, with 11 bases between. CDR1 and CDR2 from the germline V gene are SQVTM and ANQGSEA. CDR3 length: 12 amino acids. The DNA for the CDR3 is TGCAGCACCGGACAGTCCACAGATACGCAGTATTTT. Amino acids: CSTGQSTDTQYF.

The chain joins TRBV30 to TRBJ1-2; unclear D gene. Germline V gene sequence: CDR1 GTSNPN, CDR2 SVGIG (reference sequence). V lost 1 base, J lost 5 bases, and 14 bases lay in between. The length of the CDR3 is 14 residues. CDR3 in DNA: TGTGCCTGGAGTGGCTGGGTGACCCCTTATGGCTACACCTTC. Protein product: CAWSGWVTPYGYTF.

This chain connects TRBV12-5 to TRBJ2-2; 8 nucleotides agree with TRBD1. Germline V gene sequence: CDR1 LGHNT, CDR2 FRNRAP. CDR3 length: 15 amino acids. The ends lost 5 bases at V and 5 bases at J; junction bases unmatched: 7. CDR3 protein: CASGPQGATTGELFF. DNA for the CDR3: TGTGCTAGTGGTCCCCAGGGGGCCACGACCGGGGAGCTGTTTTTT. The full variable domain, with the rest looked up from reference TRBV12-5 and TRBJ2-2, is DARVTQTPRHKVTEMGQEVTMRCQPILGHNTVFWYRQTMMQGLELLAYFRNRAPLDDSGMPKDRFSAEMPDATLATLKIQPSEPRDSAVYFCASGPQGATTGELFFGEGSRLTVL.

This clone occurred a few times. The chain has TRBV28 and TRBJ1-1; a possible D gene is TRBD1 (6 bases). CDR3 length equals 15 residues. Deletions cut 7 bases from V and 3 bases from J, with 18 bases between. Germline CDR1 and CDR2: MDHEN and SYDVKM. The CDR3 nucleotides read TGTGCCAGCACCAAATCGACGGGGGGGCACACTGAAGCTTTCTTT. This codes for CASTKSTGGHTEAFF.

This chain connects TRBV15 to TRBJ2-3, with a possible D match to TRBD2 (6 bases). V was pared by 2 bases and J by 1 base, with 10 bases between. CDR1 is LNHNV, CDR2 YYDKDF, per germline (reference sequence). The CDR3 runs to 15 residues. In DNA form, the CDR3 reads TGTGCCACCAGCAGACCCGGGACTGGCACAGATACGCAGTATTTT. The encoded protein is CATSRPGTGTDTQYF.